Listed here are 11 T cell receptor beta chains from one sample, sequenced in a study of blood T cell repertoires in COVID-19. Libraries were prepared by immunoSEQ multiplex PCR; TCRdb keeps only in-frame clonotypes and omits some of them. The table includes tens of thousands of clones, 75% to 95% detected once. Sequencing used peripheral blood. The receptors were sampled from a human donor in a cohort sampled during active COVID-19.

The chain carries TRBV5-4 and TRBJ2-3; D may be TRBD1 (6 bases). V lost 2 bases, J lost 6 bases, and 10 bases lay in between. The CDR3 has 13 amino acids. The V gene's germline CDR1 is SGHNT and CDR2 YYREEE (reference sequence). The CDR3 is CASSLQGRDTQYF. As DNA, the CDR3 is TGTGCCAGCAGCTTACAGGGCAGGGATACGCAGTATTTT.

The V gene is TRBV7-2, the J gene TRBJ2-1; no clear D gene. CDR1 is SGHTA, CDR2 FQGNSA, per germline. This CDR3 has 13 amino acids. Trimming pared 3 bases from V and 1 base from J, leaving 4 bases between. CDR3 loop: CASSFQSYNEQFF. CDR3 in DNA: TGTGCCAGCAGCTTTCAGTCCTACAATGAGCAGTTCTTC.

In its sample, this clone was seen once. The chain's CDR3 is CASSQVATSVTSTDTQYF. The CDR3 region has the DNA TGTGCCAGCAGCCAAGTCGCGACTAGTGTCACTTCCACAGATACGCAGTATTTT. The rearrangement joins TRBV14 to TRBJ2-3; D is possibly TRBD2 (6 bases). The V end lost 1 base, the J end lost 2 bases, and 19 bases lay between the germline ends. Germline CDR1 and CDR2: SGHDN and FVKESK. The CDR3 length is 18 residues.

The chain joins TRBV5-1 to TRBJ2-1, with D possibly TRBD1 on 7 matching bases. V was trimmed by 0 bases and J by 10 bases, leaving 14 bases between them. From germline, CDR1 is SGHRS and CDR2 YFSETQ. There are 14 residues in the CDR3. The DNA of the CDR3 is TGCGCCAGCAGCTTGGCCCCCTCAGGGGGGGAGCAGTTCTTC. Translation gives CASSLAPSGGEQFF.

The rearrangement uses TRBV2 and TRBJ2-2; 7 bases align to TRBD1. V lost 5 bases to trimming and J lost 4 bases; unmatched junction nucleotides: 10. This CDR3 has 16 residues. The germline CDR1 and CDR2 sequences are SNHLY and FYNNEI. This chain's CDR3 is CASSYTGARGTGELFF. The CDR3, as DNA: TGTGCCAGCAGTTATACAGGGGCTCGAGGCACCGGGGAGCTGTTTTTT.

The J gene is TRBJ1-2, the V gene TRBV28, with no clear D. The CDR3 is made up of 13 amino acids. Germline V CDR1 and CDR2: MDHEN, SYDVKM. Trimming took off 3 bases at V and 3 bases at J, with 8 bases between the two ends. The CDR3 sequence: CASSLAGHYGYTF. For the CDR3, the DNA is TGTGCCAGCAGTTTGGCGGGCCACTATGGCTACACCTTC.

This CDR3 reads CASRSTGYEQYF. The CDR3 region has the DNA TGTGCCAGCAGATCGACAGGCTACGAGCAGTACTTC. The J gene is TRBJ2-7, the V gene TRBV27, with D perhaps matching TRBD1 (6 bases). The germline CDR1 and CDR2 sequences are MNHEY and SMNVEV (reference sequence). This CDR3 is 12 amino acids long. Between the trimmed V and J ends, which lost 6 bases and 3 bases, there was a span of 9 bases.

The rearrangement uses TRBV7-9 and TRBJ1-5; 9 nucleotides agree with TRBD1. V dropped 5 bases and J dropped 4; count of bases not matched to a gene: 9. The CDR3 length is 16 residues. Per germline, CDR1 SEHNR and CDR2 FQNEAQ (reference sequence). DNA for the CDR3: TGTGCCAGCAGCCTCGGGACAGGGAGGCTGAATCAGCCCCAGCATTTT. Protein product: CASSLGTGRLNQPQHF.

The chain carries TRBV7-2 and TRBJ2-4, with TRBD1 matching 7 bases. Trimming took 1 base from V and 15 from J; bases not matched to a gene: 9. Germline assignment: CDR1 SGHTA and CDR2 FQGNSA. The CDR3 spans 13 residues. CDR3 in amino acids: CASSLGKQGVWYF. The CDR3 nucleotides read TGTGCCAGCAGCTTAGGAAAGCAGGGGGTGTGGTACTTC.

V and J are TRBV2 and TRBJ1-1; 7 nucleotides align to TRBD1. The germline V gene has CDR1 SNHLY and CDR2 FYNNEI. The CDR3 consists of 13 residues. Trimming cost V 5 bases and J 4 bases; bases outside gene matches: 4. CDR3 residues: CASSRQGGTEAFF. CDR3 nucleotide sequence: TGTGCCAGCAGTCGACAGGGCGGCACTGAAGCTTTCTTT.

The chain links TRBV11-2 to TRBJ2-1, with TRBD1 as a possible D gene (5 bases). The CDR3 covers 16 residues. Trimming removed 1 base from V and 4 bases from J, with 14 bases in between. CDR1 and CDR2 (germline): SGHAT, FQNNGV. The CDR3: CASSLVAGLGYNEQFF. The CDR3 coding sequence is TGTGCCAGCAGCTTAGTCGCAGGGCTGGGGTACAATGAGCAGTTCTTC.